The 3 T cell receptor beta chains given below trace back to one sample, sequenced in a study of TIL therapy for anti-PD-1-resistant metastatic lung cancer. The libraries were made with immunoSEQ v3. Data came from immunoSEQ multiplex PCR; TCRdb stores just in-frame clones and leaves some out. This repertoire shows tens of thousands of clones, approximately 86% found once; its top ten account for about 5%. The time point was: pre-treatment sample, taken before nivolumab and TIL therapy. Sequenced here: blood, sampled at baseline. These receptors all come from a person between 25 and 80 years old with non-small cell lung cancer.

V and J are TRBV28 and TRBJ2-7; weak D call: TRBD1 (6 bases). CDR1 MDHEN and CDR2 SYDVKM come from the germline V gene. There are 12 residues in the CDR3. Trimming pared 6 bases from V and 3 bases from J, leaving 9 bases between. The CDR3 sequence is CASREQGYEQYF. The CDR3 region has the DNA TGTGCCAGCAGGGAACAGGGCTACGAGCAGTACTTC.

This clone was seen a few times. The chain employs TRBV28 and TRBJ2-7, with D hard to call. This CDR3 comprises 11 residues. V lost 3 bases, J lost 3 bases, and 3 bases lay in between. The germline V gene has CDR1 MDHEN and CDR2 SYDVKM. DNA of the CDR3: TGTGCCAGCAGTTTCAGCTACGAGCAGTACTTC. This encodes CASSFSYEQYF.

V and J are TRBV18 and TRBJ1-5; TRBD1 might be the D (5 bases). This CDR3 is 16 amino acids long. With 0 bases removed from V and 5 bases from J, the gap between germline ends came to 14 bases. Per germline, CDR1 KGHSH and CDR2 LQKENI. The CDR3 coding sequence is TGTGCCAGCTCACCACCGACGAGTGAGGGGTATCAGCCCCAGCATTTT. Amino acids: CASSPPTSEGYQPQHF.